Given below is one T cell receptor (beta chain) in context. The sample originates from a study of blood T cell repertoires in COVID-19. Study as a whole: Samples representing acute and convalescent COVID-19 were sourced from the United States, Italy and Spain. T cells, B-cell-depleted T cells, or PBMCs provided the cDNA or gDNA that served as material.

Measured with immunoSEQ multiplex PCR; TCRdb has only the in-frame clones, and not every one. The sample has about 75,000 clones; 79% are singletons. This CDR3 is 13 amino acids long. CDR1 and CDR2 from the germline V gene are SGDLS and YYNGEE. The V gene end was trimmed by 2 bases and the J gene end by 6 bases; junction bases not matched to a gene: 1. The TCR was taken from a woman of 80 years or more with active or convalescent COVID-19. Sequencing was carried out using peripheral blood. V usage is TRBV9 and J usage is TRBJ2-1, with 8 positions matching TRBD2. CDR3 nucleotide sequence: TGTGCCAGCAGCGTTGGACTAGCCAATGAGCAGTTCTTC. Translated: CASSVGLANEQFF.